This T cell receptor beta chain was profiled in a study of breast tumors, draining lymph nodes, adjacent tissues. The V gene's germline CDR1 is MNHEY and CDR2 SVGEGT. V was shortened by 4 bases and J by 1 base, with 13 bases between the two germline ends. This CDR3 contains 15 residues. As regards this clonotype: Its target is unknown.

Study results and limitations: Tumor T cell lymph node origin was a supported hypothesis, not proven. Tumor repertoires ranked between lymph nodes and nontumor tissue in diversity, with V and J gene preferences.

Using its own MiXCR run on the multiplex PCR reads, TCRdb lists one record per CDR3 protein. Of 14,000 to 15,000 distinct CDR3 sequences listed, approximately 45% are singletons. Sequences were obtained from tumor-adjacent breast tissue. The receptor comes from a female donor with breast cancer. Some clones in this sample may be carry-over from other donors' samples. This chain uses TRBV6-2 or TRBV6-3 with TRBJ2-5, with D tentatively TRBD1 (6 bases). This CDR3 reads CASSFIQGSQETQYF. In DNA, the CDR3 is TGTGCCAGCAGTTTCATACAGGGAAGCCAAGAGACCCAGTACTTC.